What follows describes a single T cell receptor (beta chain). The sample holds one count of this clone. Which antigen it targets is not known. No clone much larger than this one lies a single base away; base qualities are absent. CD4+ T cells from unexposed donors were collected before the COVID-19 pandemic (2011-2018). After approximately eleven days of culture, CD4+ T cells were isolated with the EasySep CD4+ T cell isolation kit. As cell number allowed, CD4+ T cells from unexposed donors were tested for reactivity to SARS-CoV-2 S and N and to four common cold coronavirus spike pools. PBMCs were cultured at a few million per well in IMDM supplemented with around 5% human AB serum and around 10 IU/ml IL-2. Half of the culture medium was replaced with fresh IL-2-containing medium on days 3 and 7. In general, every peptide culture condition was set up in three replicate wells. The leukapheresis product for the unexposed donors was obtained through commercial purchase. Ficoll-Paque PLUS gradient centrifugation was used to isolate PBMCs from either whole blood or leukapheresis product. PBMCs were either cryopreserved at -140 degrees C or used fresh in the expansion assay. The QIAamp Micro DNA Kit was used to extract genomic DNA from the CD4+ T cells.

These data are taken from a study of CD4 T cells in relation to SARS-CoV-2 and coronaviruses (dated by TCRdb to the early 2020s). Looking at the study overall: In the ViraFEST assay, PBMCs were grown with antigen for around ten days, and TCR beta CDR3s were then sequenced to identify antigen-specific clonal expansions. The Adaptive Biotechnologies TCR-sequencing kit was used to sequence samples from a few pre-COVID donors and the naive versus memory experiments, whereas other data were Illumina-based. A different TCR-beta assay, based on Illumina, was used to sequence expansion assays from other donors in the study. At the level of individual TCR clonotypes, the study evaluated whether memory CD4+ T cells crossreact between the spike proteins of SARS-CoV-2 and those of common cold coronaviruses. The negative reference condition was either a culture with an HIV-1 Nef peptide pool or a culture with no peptide. Patient-derived lymphoblastoid cell lines were used to map the HLA restriction of shared crossreactive spike epitopes. Overall results and qualifications from the work: Because the crossreactivity analysis focused on spike protein, crossreactivity against other viral proteins was not assessed. The study was limited by small numbers of patients and tested TCRs. Approximately 69% of donors had memory CD4+ clonotypes that crossrecognized SARS-CoV-2 and at least one common cold coronavirus spike. Compared with monoreactive clones, crossreactive clones had significantly weaker SARS-CoV-2-driven expansion, a result consistent with antigenic imprinting. Because no donor provided both pre-pandemic and post-infection samples, tracing the source of pre-existing responses was limited.

The V and J ends are trimmed by 0 bases and 1 base, leaving 6 bases between them. The CDR3 runs 14 residues from the cysteine to the phenylalanine. Solely the CDR3 DNA is kept, with 42 bases framed from the first base. According to the germline V gene, CDR1 reads MNHEY and CDR2 reads SVGAGI. Library prep was done by the immunoSEQ multiplex PCR assay. Turning to the authors' computational methods: During preprocessing, nonproductive sequences were discarded, as were any CDR3s that did not begin with C, did not end with F or W, or were shorter than 7 amino acids. Antigen-specific clonotypes were called with the MANAFEST web app, based on expansion relative to reference and other culture wells. A clone was considered positive if the clone showed significant expansion compared with the reference culture in 2 of 3 replicate wells at an FDR below 0.05. A further requirement for positive clones was significant expansion compared with all other tandem wells, along with an odds ratio above 5. CDR3 homology was quantified as pairwise Levenshtein distance, calculated with the stringdist R package after three terminal residues were trimmed from each end. This immuneACCESS table, as held by TCRdb, lists in-frame sequences with V and J called but not all clones. Of the missing ones, under half trace to an unresolved V gene in checked studies; the others have no known cause. V, J and clone size were drawn from that table, and D and trimming were deduced from the DNA. Across this sample there are approximately 30,000 clones, with 74% seen only once. The top ten constitute 20% to 25% of the sample.

Material: CD4+ T cells from PBMCs, cultured in vitro. This clonotype was obtained from a human donor in good health. In this chain, TRBV6-5 is recombined with TRBJ2-5, with the identity of the D gene unclear. CDR3 protein: CASSYSPAQETQYF. The nucleotide sequence is TGTGCCAGCAGTTACTCGCCGGCCCAAGAGACCCAGTACTTC.